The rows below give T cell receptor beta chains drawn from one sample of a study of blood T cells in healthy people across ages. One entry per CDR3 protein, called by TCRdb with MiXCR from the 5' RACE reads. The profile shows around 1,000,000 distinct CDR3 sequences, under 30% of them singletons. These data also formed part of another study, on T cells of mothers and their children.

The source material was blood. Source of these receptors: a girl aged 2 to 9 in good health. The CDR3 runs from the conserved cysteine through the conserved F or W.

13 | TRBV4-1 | CASSQGLVLEQYF
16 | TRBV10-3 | CAISESTRETYYGYTF
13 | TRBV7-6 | CVSSLKNAHEQFF
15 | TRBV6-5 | CASSYSEQTNTEAFF
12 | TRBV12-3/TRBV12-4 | CATRQGVREQFF
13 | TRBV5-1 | CASSTGALSEAFF
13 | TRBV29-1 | CSVEGQDYYEQYF
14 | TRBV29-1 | CSDRRDGGADTQYF
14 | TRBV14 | CASSQVDSGNIQYF
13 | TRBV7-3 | CASSLLWGGELFF
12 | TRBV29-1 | CSVEGGKETQYF
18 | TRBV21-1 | CASSRVSGGSCSYNEQFF
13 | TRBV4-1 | CASSQAADSPLHF
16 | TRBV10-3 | CATTPAGTGIGETQYF
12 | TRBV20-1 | CSARPDSNEQFF
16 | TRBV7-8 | CASSLEIPTDHTEAFF
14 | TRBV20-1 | CSAWIRDTDTEAFF
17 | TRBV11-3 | CASTLGGTPPPQETQYF
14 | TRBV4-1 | CASSQEGTVGKLFF
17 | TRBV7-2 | CASREQKNSGRRYEQYF
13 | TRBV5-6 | CASKAGLAGELFF
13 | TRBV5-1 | CASSLQASTEAFF
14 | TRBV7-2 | CASSLLQGQETQYF
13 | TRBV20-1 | CSASTDPNYGYTF
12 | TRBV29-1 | CSVLDTSYVGYF
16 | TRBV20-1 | CSAQYAGSISGNTIYF
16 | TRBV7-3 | CASSQHATSGANVLTF
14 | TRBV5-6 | CASSRQGWTGELFF
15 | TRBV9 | CASSPYSGSNEKLFF
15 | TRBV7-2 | CASSLEAGGGSEQFF
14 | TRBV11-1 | CASSLLAGKYEQYF
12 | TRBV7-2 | CASSTWGETQYF
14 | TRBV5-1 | CASSFPGVSDEQYF
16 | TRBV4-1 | CASSLFYRELGTEAFF
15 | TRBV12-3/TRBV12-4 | CASSPGRDPFNEQFF
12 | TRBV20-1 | CSARDRVDEQYF
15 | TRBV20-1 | CSAHGGGTSFGEQYF
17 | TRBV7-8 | CASSLGSLRSSYNEQFF
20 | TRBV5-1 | CASSSSYLAGGPGAYNEQFF
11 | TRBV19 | CASSNGVEQFF
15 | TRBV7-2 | CASSFRLYTNTEAFF
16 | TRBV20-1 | CSARRAGGVSTDTQYF
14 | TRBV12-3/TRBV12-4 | CASTPGRQYNEQFF
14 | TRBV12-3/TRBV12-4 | CASSSTNDNNEQFF
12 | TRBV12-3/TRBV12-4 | CASGGEGNIQYF